The TCR beta chain described here comes from a study of cytomegalovirus exposure and HLA in healthy donors. The primer mix had 60 Vbeta and 13 Jbeta primers. Only in-frame clones appear in the TCRdb table, and some are missing; sequencing was by immunoSEQ multiplex PCR. The data show about 98,000 clones, 69% seen once. Comments on this clone: The antigen is unknown.

The CDR3 is 13 residues long. Germline CDR1 SQVTM, CDR2 ANQGSEA. Trimming pared 4 bases from V and 1 base from J, leaving 7 bases between. Study-level findings and limits: The study assumed roughly uniform donor sequencing depth for presence/absence analyses.

This TCR was sampled from a female donor in good health and CMV-seronegative. The sequenced sample consisted of PBMCs. The J gene is TRBJ2-2, the V gene TRBV29-1; D is undetermined. CDR3 in amino acids: CSVGQMNTGELFF. CDR3 bases: TGCAGCGTTGGGCAGATGAACACCGGGGAGCTGTTTTTT.